The 14 T cell receptor beta chains below were found in one sample sequenced in a study of CD8+ T cells in alopecia areata. Reverse transcribed after extraction, RNA yielded cDNA as the sequencing template. This table comes from immunoSEQ multiplex PCR, and its TCRdb copy is limited to in-frame clones, with some not included. Among 200,000 to 250,000 clones listed, about 64% were seen once. Treatment given: oral pan-JAK inhibitor, 5-10 mg twice daily. This sample comprised CD4+ T cells sorted from blood, obtained at week 4, from a patient treated with tofacitinib. These receptors originate from a human donor with alopecia areata.

Only a few counts were recorded for this clone. The chain's CDR3 is CASSSQRQGVYGYTF. The CDR3 bases are TGTGCCAGCAGTTCACAGAGACAGGGTGTCTATGGCTACACCTTC. The chain has TRBV7-9 and TRBJ1-2; TRBD1 matches 7 bases. CDR3 size: 15 residues. V was pared by 6 bases and J by 4 bases, with 11 bases of the junction left unmatched. CDR1 and CDR2 (germline): SEHNR, FQNEAQ (reference sequence).

The rearrangement uses TRBV19 and TRBJ2-1; the D gene could be TRBD1 or TRBD2 (6 bases each). Looked up from germline, CDR1 is LNHDA and CDR2 is SQIVND (reference sequence). The length of the CDR3 is 16 residues. V gave up 5 bases and J gave up 4 bases, with 18 bases separating them. The CDR3 DNA reads TGTGCCAGTAGTGGGGGCGGGCTAGCGACGTACAATGAGCAGTTCTTC. This gives the protein CASSGGGLATYNEQFF.

The V call is TRBV5-1, the J call TRBJ2-6; D gene uncertain. V was pared by 3 bases and J by 4 bases, with 11 bases between. Germline CDR1 and CDR2: SGHRS and YFSETQ. CDR3 size: 15 residues. CDR3 DNA sequence: TGCGCCAGCAGCTCTGCGCCATCCGGGGCCAACGTCCTGACTTTC. This gives the protein CASSSAPSGANVLTF.

The chain recombines TRBV30 with TRBJ2-5; no reliable D call. The germline V gene encodes CDR1 GTSNPN and CDR2 SVGIG (reference sequence). The length of the CDR3 is 15 residues. V dropped 6 bases and J dropped 5 bases, with 22 bases sitting between them. The CDR3 DNA reads as TGTGCCTGCCAAATAGGGTTGAGTAAGGTGGAGACCCAGTACTTC. This gives the protein CACQIGLSKVETQYF.

The chain carries TRBV29-1 and TRBJ2-1; 12 bases map to TRBD2. The CDR3 has 14 amino acids. CDR1 is SQVTM, CDR2 ANQGSEA, per germline. V was clipped by 5 bases and J by 3 bases; unmatched bases: 2. The CDR3 DNA reads as TGCAGCGTTTTGACTAGCGGGGGCTACAATGAGCAGTTCTTC. Amino acids: CSVLTSGGYNEQFF.

This clone was observed a handful of times. The chain combines TRBV7-2 with TRBJ1-2, with a tentative D call TRBD1 (6 bases). Trimming removed 2 bases from V and 2 bases from J, with 12 bases in between. The CDR3 spans 15 residues. Germline V gives CDR1 SGHTA, CDR2 FQGNSA. The CDR3 loop reads CASSLLQGANYGYTF. The CDR3 DNA is TGTGCCAGCAGCTTACTACAGGGAGCCAACTATGGCTACACCTTC.

The rearrangement uses TRBV4-1 and TRBJ1-5; no firm D call. The CDR3 is 14 residues long. V was trimmed by 3 bases and J by 2 bases, leaving 8 bases between them. Per the germline V gene, CDR1 is MGHRA and CDR2 is YSYEKL. The CDR3: CASSQGSGNQPQHF. Written as DNA, the CDR3 is TGCGCCAGCAGCCAGGGGAGCGGCAATCAGCCCCAGCATTTT.

J is TRBJ2-5 and V is TRBV6-5; possibly TRBD2 for D (7 bases). The CDR3 runs 14 residues. From germline, CDR1 is MNHEY and CDR2 SVGAGI. Trimming cost V 6 bases and J 2 bases, with 13 bases left between them. As DNA, the CDR3 is TGTGCCAGCAGAGGGGGGGCCTGGCAAGAGACCCAGTACTTC. It is translated as CASRGGAWQETQYF.

This sequence joins TRBV29-1 and TRBJ1-2; D not certain. With 2 bases removed from V and 3 bases from J, the gap between germline ends came to 7 bases. The CDR3 has 12 amino acids. Germline V gene lookup returns CDR1 SQVTM and CDR2 ANQGSEA. The CDR3 DNA reads TGCAGCGTTGAAACACTTTACTATGGCTACACCTTC. It is translated as CSVETLYYGYTF. Looking up the rest from reference TRBV29-1 and TRBJ1-2 gives the full variable domain: SAVISQKPSRDICQRGTSLTIQCQVDSQVTMMFWYRQQPGQSLTLIATANQGSEATYESGFVIDKFPISRPNLTFSTLTVSNMSPEDSSIYLCSVETLYYGYTFGSGTRLTVV.

This clone was detected only a few times. The junction does not match germline at one end; this may be a read error. The rearrangement uses TRBV7-9 and TRBJ1-2, with a tentative D call TRBD1 (5 bases). This CDR3 is built from 13 residues. The germline V gene encodes CDR1 SEHNR and CDR2 FQNEAQ (reference sequence). The CDR3 spells CASSPTAKYGYTF. CDR3 nucleotides: TGTGCCAGCAGCCCGACAGCTAAGTATGGCTACACCTTC. The full variable domain, in which reference TRBV7-9 and TRBJ1-2 provide the parts outside the CDR3, is DTGVSQNPRHKITKRGQNVTFRCDPISEHNRLYWYRQTLGQGPEFLTYFQNEAQLEKSRLLSDRFSAERPKGSFSTLEIQRTEQGDSAMYLCASSPTAKYGYTFGSGTRLTVV.

This clone appeared a few times. This chain joins TRBV10-3 and TRBJ2-2; D may be TRBD2 (6 bases). Trimming removed 6 bases at V and 7 bases at J, with 9 bases between. The CDR3 has 12 amino acids. Per germline, CDR1 ENHRY and CDR2 SYGVKD. CDR3 residues: CAIREGLGELFF. Here the CDR3 DNA reads TGTGCCATCAGGGAGGGACTCGGGGAGCTGTTTTTT.

V usage is TRBV15 and J usage is TRBJ1-2; 9 positions agree with TRBD1. CDR1 and CDR2 from the germline V gene are LNHNV and YYDKDF (reference sequence). The ends lost 0 bases at V and 8 bases at J; junction bases unmatched: 10. The CDR3 sequence is 16 residues long. In DNA form, the CDR3 reads TGTGCCACCAGCAGAGATGGTGGGACAGGGCGTTGGGGCTACACCTTC. Protein product: CATSRDGGTGRWGYTF.

This clone came up a few times. The rearrangement joins TRBV7-2 to TRBJ2-7; the D is unclear. Trimming shortened V by 6 bases and J by 2 bases, and 17 bases separated the two germline ends. CDR1 SGHTA and CDR2 FQGNSA come from the germline V gene. This CDR3 is built from 15 residues. For the CDR3, the DNA is TGTGCCAGCAGGTCTACCATTGGCAGAGCCTACGAGCAGTACTTC. Translating it yields CASRSTIGRAYEQYF.

The V call is TRBV29-1, the J call TRBJ2-6, with 10 positions matching TRBD1. The CDR3 totals 16 residues. In germline, CDR1 is SQVTM, CDR2 ANQGSEA. V lost 4 bases to trimming and J lost 0 bases; unmatched junction nucleotides: 3. The DNA for the CDR3 is TGCAGCGTTGCGGGACAGGGGACCTCTGGGGCCAACGTCCTGACTTTC. As protein: CSVAGQGTSGANVLTF.